This T cell receptor beta chain stems from a study of T cells after yellow fever vaccination. Study observations and caveats: FACS-sorted repertoires could contain abundant clonotypes contaminating from the bulk population. Weaker, the secondary response peaked sooner, at day 5 versus 15.

On this clonotype: Its antigen is still unknown.

As TCR cDNA was made by 5'RACE template switching, a universal primer site and UMIs were added. TCRdb used MiXCR to reprocess the 5' RACE reads, holding one entry per CDR3 protein. The sample has hundreds of thousands of distinct CDR3 sequences, 12% seen once. Germline CDR1 and CDR2: SEHNR and FQNEAQ (reference sequence). Trimming removed 10 bases from V and 2 bases from J, with 17 bases in between. This CDR3 is built from 15 residues. The chain links TRBV7-9 to TRBJ2-2; tentatively, D is TRBD2 (6 bases). The material sequenced was PBMCs, taken on the day of the yellow fever booster vaccination. The sequence derives from a man aged 25 to 45 who received the YFV17D yellow fever vaccine. This CDR3 reads CANRAAGPNTGELFF. The CDR3, as DNA: TGTGCCAACCGAGCTGCGGGGCCCAACACCGGGGAGCTGTTTTTT.